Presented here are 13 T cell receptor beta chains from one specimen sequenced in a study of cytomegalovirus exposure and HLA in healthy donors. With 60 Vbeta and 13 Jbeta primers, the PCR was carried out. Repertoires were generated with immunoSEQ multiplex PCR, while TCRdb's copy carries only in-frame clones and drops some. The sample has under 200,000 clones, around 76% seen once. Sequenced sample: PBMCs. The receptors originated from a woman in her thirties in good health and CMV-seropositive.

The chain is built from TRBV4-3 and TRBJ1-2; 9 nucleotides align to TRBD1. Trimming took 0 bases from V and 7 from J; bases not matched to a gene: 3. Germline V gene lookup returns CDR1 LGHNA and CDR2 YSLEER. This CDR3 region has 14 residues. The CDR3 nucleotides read TGCGCCAGCAGCCAAGAACAGGGGGCAGGTGGCTACACCTTC. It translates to CASSQEQGAGGYTF.

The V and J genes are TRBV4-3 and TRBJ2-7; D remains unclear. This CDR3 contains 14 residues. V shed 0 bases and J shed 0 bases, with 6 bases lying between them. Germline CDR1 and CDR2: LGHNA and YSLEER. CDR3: CASSQELNSYEQYF. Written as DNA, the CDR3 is TGCGCCAGCAGCCAAGAACTGAACTCCTACGAGCAGTACTTC.

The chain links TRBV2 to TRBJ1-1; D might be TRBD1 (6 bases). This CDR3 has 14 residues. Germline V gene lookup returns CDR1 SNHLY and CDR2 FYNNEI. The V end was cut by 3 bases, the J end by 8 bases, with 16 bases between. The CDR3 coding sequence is TGTGCCAGCAGTGACGACAGGTTTACAACCGAAGCTTTCTTT. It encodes CASSDDRFTTEAFF.

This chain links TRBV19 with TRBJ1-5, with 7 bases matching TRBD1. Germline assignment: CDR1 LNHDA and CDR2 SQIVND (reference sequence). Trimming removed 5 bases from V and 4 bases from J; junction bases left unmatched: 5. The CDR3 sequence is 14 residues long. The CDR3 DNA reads TGTGCCAGTAGTGCGCAACAGGGGAATCAGCCCCAGCATTTT. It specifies CASSAQQGNQPQHF.

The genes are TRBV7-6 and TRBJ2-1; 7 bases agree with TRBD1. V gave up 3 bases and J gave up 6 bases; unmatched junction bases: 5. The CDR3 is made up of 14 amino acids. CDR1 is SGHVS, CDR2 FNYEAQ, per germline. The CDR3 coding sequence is TGTGCCAGCAGCTTCGAAGGGACAGCCAATGAGCAGTTCTTC. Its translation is CASSFEGTANEQFF.

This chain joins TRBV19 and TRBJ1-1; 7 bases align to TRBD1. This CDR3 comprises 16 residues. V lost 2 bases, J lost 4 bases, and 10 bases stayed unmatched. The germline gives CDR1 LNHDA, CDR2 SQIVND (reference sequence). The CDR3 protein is CASSISPTGAFTEAFF. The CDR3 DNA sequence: TGTGCCAGTAGTATATCCCCTACAGGGGCCTTCACTGAAGCTTTCTTT.

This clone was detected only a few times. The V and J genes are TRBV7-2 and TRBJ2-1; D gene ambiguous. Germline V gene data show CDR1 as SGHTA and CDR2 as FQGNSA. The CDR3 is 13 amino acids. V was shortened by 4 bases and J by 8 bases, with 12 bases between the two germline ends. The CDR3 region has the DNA TGTGCCAGCAGCTATGGTTCCCTAGATGAGCAGTTCTTC. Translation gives CASSYGSLDEQFF.

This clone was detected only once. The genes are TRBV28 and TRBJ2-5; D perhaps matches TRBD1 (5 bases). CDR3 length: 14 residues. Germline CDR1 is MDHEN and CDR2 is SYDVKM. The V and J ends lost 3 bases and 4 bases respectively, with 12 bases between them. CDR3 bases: TGTGCCAGCAGTTTCCCCAGGGCGGTAGAGACCCAGTACTTC. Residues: CASSFPRAVETQYF.

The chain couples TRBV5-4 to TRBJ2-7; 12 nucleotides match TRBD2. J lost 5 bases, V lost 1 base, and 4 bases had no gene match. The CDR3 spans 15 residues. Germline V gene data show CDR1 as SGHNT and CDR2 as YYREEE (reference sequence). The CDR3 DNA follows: TGTGCCAGCAGCTTGACTAGCGGGAGGCGAAACGAGCAGTACTTC. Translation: CASSLTSGRRNEQYF. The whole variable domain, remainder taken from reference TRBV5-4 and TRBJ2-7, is ETGVTQSPTHLIKTRGQQVTLRCSSQSGHNTVSWYQQALGQGPQFIFQYYREEENGRGNFPPRFSGLQFPNYSSELNVNALELDDSALYLCASSLTSGRRNEQYFGPGTRLTVT.

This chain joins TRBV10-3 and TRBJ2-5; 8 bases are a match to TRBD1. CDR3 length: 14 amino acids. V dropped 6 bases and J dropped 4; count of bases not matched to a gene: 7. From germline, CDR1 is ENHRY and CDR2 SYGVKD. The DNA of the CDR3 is TGTGCCATCAGCAACTCCGGGACAGGAGAGACCCAGTACTTC. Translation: CAISNSGTGETQYF.

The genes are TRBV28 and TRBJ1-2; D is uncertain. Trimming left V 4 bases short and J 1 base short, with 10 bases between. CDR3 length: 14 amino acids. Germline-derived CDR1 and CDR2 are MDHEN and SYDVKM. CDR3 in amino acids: CASSSPGGNYGYTF. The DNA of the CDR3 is TGTGCCAGCAGTTCCCCTGGAGGTAACTATGGCTACACCTTC.

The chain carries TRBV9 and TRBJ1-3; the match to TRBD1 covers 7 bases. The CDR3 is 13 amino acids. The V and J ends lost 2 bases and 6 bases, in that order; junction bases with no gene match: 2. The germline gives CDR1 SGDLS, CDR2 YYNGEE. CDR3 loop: CASSVGQTNTIYF. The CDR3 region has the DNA TGTGCCAGCAGCGTGGGACAGACAAACACCATATATTTT.

CDR3 amino acids: CASSEAVRYTEAFF. In DNA, the CDR3 is TGTGCCAGCAGTGAAGCGGTCAGGTACACTGAAGCTTTCTTT. V usage is TRBV2 and J usage is TRBJ1-1, with unresolved D. The V end lost 0 bases, the J end lost 3 bases, and 8 bases lay between the germline ends. Germline CDR1 is SNHLY and CDR2 is FYNNEI. The CDR3 is 14 amino acids.